What follows are 5 T cell receptor beta chains derived from one specimen sequenced in a study of CD8 T cells in Susac syndrome. RNA in amounts of roughly 0.5 to 1 ug was reverse transcribed with random hexamers. MiXCR, run by TCRdb on the immunoSEQ multiplex PCR reads, gives a single entry per CDR3 protein. Seen here are more than 55,000 distinct CDR3 sequences, 95% observed once, and the top ten hold 0.2% to 0.25%. Sequencing was carried out using CD8+ T cells from PBMCs. Receptor source: a human donor in good health.

The chain is built from TRBV4-1 and TRBJ1-1, with D hard to call. In germline, CDR1 is MGHRA, CDR2 YSYEKL. Trimming pared 4 bases from V and 0 bases from J, leaving 9 bases between. There are 14 residues in the CDR3. The CDR3 DNA reads TGCGCCAGCAGCCCATCGACGGTGAACACTGAAGCTTTCTTT. Its translation: CASSPSTVNTEAFF.

This chain connects TRBV5-6 to TRBJ1-1; TRBD1 is a possible D gene (5 bases). The CDR3 totals 13 residues. The V end lost 4 bases, the J end lost 5 bases, and 12 bases lay between the germline ends. Germline CDR1 SGHDT, CDR2 YYEEEE. The CDR3 is CASSEGPGTEAFF. DNA of the CDR3: TGTGCCAGCAGCGAGGGGCCGGGGACTGAAGCTTTCTTT.

The J gene is TRBJ2-2, the V gene TRBV28; D gene unclear. The CDR3 is 13 residues long. Per the germline V gene, CDR1 is MDHEN and CDR2 is SYDVKM. The V end lost 8 bases, the J end lost 1 base, and 8 bases lay between the germline ends. In nucleotides, the CDR3 is TGTGCCAGCCTTCCGGTGAACACCGGGGAGCTGTTTTTT. Translating it yields CASLPVNTGELFF.

V gene TRBV7-3 combines with J gene TRBJ2-7; no reliable D call. The CDR3 is made up of 13 amino acids. Germline V gene sequence: CDR1 SGHTA, CDR2 FQGTGA. Trimming shortened V by 3 bases and J by 1 base, and 7 bases separated the two germline ends. This CDR3 is CASSLDRSYEQYF. As DNA, the CDR3 is TGTGCCAGCAGCTTGGACCGATCCTACGAGCAGTACTTC.

The CDR3 protein is CASSLRLGGSEQFF. The CDR3 nucleotides are TGCGCCAGCAGCTTGAGATTGGGAGGGAGTGAGCAGTTCTTC. V gene TRBV5-1 combines with J gene TRBJ2-1, with 7 bases fitting TRBD2. There are 14 residues in the CDR3. With 1 base clipped from V and 9 bases from J, the junction kept 7 bases outside the gene matches. The germline V gene has CDR1 SGHRS and CDR2 YFSETQ.